This T cell receptor beta chain derives from a study of T cell responses to AZD1222 COVID-19 vaccine. Sequencing used immunoSEQ multiplex PCR; TCRdb keeps in-frame clones, though not all of them. Altogether 100,000 to 150,000 clones are present, about 89% being singletons, with the ten largest covering approximately 30%. Germline loops: CDR1 MNHEY, CDR2 SMNVEV (reference sequence). V shed 2 bases and J shed 3 bases, with 5 bases lying between them. The CDR3 has 13 residues. Whole-study findings and limits: Females made up more of the donors, who were largely white British, and clonal diversity may have come out too low.

About this clone itself: Its antigen remains unknown.

The sample in question was peripheral blood, obtained on day 0 of AZD1222 vaccination. The sequence was collected from an adult in good health. This chain links TRBV27 with TRBJ1-5; D is unclear. The CDR3 loop is CASSLQDNQPQHF. The CDR3, as DNA: TGTGCCAGCAGTTTACAGGACAATCAGCCCCAGCATTTT.